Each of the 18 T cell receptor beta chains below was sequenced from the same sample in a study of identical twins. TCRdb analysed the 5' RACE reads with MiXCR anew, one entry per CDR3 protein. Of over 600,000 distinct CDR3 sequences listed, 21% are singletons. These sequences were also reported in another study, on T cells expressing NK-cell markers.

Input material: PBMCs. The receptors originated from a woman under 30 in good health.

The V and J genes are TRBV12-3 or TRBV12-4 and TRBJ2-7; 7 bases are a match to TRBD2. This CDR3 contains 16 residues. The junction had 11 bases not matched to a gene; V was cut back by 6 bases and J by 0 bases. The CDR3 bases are TGTGCCAGCAGCCCTTGGGGGACTACCATCTCCTACGAGCAGTACTTC. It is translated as CASSPWGTTISYEQYF.

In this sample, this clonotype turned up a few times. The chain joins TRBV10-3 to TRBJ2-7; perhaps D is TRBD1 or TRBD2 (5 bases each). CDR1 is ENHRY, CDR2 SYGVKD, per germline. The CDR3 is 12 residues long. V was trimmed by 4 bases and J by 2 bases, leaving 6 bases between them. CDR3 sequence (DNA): TGTGCCATCAGTGGGGACGCCTACGAGCAGTACTTC. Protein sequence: CAISGDAYEQYF.

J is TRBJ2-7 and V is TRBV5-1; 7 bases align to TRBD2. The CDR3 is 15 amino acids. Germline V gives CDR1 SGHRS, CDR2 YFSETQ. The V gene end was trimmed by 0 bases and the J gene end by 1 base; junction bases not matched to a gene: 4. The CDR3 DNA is TGCGCCAGCAGCTTGGCCACCGGGAGGTCCTACGAGCAGTACTTC. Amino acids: CASSLATGRSYEQYF.

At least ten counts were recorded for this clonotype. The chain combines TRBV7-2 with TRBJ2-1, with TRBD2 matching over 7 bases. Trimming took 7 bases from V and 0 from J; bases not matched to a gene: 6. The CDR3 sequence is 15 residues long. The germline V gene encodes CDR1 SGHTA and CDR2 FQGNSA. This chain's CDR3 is CASILAVSSYNEQFF. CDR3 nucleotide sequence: TGTGCCAGCATTCTAGCGGTGAGCTCCTACAATGAGCAGTTCTTC.

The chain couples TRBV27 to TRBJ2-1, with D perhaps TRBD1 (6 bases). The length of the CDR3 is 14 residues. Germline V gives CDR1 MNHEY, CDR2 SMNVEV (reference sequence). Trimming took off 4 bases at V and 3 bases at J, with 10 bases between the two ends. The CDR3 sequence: CASSSETGYNEQFF. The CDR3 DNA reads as TGTGCCAGCAGTTCTGAGACAGGCTACAATGAGCAGTTCTTC.

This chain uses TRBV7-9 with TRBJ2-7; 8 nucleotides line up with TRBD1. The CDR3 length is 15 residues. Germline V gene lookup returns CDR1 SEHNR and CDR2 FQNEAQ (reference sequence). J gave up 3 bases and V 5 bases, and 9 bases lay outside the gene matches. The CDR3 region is CASSLTGATLYEQYF. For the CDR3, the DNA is TGTGCCAGCAGCCTGACAGGGGCCACACTCTACGAGCAGTACTTC.

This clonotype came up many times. The CDR3 region is CASSHEQSTNEKLFF. Here the CDR3 DNA reads TGTGCCAGCAGCCATGAACAGTCAACTAATGAAAAACTGTTTTTT. The rearrangement uses TRBV4-2 and TRBJ1-4; D is unclear. The CDR3 totals 15 residues. V dropped 3 bases and J dropped 0 bases, with 8 bases sitting between them. The germline V gene has CDR1 LGHNA and CDR2 YNFKEQ.

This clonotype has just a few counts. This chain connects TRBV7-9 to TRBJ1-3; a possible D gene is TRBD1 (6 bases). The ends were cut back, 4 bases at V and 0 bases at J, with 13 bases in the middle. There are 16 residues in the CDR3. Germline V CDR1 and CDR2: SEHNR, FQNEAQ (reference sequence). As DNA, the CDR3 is TGTGCCAGCAGCTCCAACCCGGACAGCTCTGGAAACACCATATATTTT. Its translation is CASSSNPDSSGNTIYF.

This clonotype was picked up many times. The CDR3 sequence: CASSPREDTF. The DNA of the CDR3 is TGTGCCAGCAGCCCCAGGGAAGACACCTTC. The genes are TRBV11-2 and TRBJ1-2, with a weak D call TRBD1 (5 bases). CDR3 length equals 10 residues. Germline V CDR1 and CDR2: SGHAT, FQNNGV. V shed 5 bases and J shed 12 bases, with 10 bases lying between them.

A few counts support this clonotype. DNA of the CDR3: TGTGCCAGCAGAGCTAGCCGGGTCCTGAACACTGAAGCTTTCTTT. Residues: CASRASRVLNTEAFF. The gene calls are TRBV12-3 or TRBV12-4 and TRBJ1-1, with no clear D. The CDR3 is made up of 15 amino acids. V gave up 6 bases and J gave up 0 bases, with 14 bases separating them.

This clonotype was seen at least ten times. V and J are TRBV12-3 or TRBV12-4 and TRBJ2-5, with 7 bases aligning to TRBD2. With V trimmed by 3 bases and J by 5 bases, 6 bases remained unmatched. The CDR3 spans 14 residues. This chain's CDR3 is CASSFPAGGETQYF. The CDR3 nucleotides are TGTGCCAGCAGTTTTCCCGCCGGGGGGGAGACCCAGTACTTC.

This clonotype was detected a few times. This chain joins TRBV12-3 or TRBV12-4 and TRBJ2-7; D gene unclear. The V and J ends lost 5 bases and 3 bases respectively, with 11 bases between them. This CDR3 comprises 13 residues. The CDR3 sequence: CASSLPPIYEQYF. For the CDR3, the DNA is TGTGCCAGCAGTCTCCCTCCTATCTACGAGCAGTACTTC.

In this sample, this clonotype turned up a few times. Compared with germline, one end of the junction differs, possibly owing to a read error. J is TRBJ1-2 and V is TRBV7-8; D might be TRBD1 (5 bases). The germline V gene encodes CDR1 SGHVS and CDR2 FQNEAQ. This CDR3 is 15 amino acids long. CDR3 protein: CASSLAGPADYGYTF. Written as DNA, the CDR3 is TGTGCCAGCAGCCTAGCGGGACCGGCGGACTATGGCTACACCTTC.

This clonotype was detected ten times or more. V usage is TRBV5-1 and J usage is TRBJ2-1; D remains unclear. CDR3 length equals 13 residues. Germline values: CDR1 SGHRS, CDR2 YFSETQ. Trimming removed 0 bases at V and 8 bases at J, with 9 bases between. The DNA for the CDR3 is TGCGCCAGCAGCTTGGCCATGTCGGATGAGCAGTTCTTC. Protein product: CASSLAMSDEQFF.

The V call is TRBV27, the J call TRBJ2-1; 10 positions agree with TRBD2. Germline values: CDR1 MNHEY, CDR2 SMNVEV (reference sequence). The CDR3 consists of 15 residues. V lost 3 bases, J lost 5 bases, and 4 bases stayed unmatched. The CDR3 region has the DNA TGTGCCAGCAGTTTTCCAACTAGCGGGGACAATGAGCAGTTCTTC. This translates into CASSFPTSGDNEQFF.

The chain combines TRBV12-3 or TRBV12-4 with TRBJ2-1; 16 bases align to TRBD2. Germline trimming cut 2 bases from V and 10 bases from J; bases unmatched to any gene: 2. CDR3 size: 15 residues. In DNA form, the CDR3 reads TGTGCCAGCAGTTTATCGGGACTAGCGGGAGGGGAGCAGTTCTTC. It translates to CASSLSGLAGGEQFF.

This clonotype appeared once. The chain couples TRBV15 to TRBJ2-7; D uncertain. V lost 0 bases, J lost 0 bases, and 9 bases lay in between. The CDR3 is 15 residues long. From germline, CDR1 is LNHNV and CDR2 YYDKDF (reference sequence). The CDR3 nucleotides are TGTGCCACCAGCAGAGATCTTGGGTCCTCCTACGAGCAGTACTTC. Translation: CATSRDLGSSYEQYF.

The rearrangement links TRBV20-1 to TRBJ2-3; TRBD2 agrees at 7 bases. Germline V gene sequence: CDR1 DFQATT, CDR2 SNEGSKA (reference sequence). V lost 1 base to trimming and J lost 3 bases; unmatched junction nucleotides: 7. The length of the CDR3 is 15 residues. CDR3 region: CSARVLAEGTDTQYF. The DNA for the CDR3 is TGCAGTGCTAGAGTTCTAGCGGAGGGAACAGATACGCAGTATTTT.